Reported below is one T cell receptor (beta chain). Its cognate antigen is unknown. CDR3 length equals 13 residues. V gave up 4 bases and J gave up 8 bases; unmatched junction bases: 6. The germline V gene has CDR1 MNHEY and CDR2 SMNVEV (reference sequence). In the PCR, 60 Vbeta and 13 Jbeta primers were used. Data came from immunoSEQ multiplex PCR; TCRdb stores just in-frame clones and leaves some out. Of under 200,000 clones listed, around 82% were seen once; the top ten hold around 0.41%. This sample stems from a study of cytomegalovirus exposure and HLA in healthy donors. Study-wide findings and caveats: Later analysis identified several of the most significant clusters that appeared linked to common viral pathogens.

The receptor was isolated from a boy aged 2 to 10 in good health and CMV-seronegative. The chain has TRBV27 and TRBJ1-2, with 8 bases that match TRBD1. Sequencing was performed on PBMCs. The CDR3 protein is CASSYRGVDGYTF. CDR3 bases: TGTGCCAGCAGTTACAGGGGGGTGGACGGCTACACCTTC.